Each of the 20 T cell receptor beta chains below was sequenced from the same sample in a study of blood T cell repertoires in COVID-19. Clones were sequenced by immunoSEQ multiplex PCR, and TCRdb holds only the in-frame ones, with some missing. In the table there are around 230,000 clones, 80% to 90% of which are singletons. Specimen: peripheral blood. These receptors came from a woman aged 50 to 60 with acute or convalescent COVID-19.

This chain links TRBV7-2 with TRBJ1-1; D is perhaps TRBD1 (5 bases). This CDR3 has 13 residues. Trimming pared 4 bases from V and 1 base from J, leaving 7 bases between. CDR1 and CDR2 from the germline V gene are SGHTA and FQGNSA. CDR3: CASSWTKNTEAFF. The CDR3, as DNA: TGTGCCAGCAGCTGGACAAAGAACACTGAAGCTTTCTTT. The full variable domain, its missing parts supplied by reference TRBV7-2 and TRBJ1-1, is GAGVSQSPSNKVTEKGKDVELRCDPISGHTALYWYRQSLGQGLEFLIYFQGNSAPDKSGLPSDRFSAERTGGSVSTLTIQRTQQEDSAVYLCASSWTKNTEAFFGQGTRLTVV.

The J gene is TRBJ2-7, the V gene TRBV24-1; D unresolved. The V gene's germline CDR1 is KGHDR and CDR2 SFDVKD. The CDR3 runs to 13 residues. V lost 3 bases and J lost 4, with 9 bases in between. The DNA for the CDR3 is TGTGCCACCAGTGATGGCAACCTTTACGAGCAGTACTTC. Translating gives CATSDGNLYEQYF.

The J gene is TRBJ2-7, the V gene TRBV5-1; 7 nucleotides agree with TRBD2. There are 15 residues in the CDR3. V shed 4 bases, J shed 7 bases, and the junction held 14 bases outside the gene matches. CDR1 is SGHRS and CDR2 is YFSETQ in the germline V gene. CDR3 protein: CASSPRVAGVEEQYF. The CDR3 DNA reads TGCGCCAGCAGCCCGCGGGTTGCGGGGGTAGAGGAGCAGTACTTC.

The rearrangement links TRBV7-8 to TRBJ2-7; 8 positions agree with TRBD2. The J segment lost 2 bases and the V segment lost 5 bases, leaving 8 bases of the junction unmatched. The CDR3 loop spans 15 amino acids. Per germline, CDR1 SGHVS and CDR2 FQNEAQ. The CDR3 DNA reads TGTGCCAGCAGCCCGCCAACTAGCGGAACCTACGAGCAGTACTTC. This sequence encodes CASSPPTSGTYEQYF.

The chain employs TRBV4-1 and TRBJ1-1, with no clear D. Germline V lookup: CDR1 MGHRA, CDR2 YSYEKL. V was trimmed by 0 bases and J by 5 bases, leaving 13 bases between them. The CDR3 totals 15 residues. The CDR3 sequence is CASSQDGWAGTEAFF. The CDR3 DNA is TGCGCCAGCAGCCAAGATGGATGGGCGGGGACTGAAGCTTTCTTT.

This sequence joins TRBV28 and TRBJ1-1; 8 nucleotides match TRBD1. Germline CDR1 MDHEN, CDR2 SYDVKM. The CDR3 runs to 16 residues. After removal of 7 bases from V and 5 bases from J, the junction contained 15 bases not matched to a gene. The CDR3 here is CASIATPGQERTEAFF. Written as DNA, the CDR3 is TGTGCCAGCATCGCTACCCCGGGACAGGAGAGGACTGAAGCTTTCTTT.

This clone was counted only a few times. For the CDR3, the DNA is TGTGCCAGCAGACTACGCTCTAGCGGCGAGCAGTACTTC. This encodes CASRLRSSGEQYF. J is TRBJ2-7 and V is TRBV28; 7 bases are shared with TRBD2. This CDR3 comprises 13 residues. The V segment lost 6 bases and the J segment 6 bases; nucleotides outside the gene matches: 8. Germline V gene sequence: CDR1 MDHEN, CDR2 SYDVKM.

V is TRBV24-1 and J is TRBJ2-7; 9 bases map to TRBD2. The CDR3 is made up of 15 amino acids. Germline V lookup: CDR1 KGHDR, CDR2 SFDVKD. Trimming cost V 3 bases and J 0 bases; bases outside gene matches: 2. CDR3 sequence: CATSDRSGSSYEQYF. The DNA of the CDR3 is TGTGCCACCAGTGATCGTAGCGGGAGCTCCTACGAGCAGTACTTC.

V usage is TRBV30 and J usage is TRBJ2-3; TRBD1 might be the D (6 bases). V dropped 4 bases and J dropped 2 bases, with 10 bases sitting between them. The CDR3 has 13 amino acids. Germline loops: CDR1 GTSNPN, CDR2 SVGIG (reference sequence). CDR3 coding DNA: TGTGCCTGGACAGGGGCAATCACAGATACGCAGTATTTT. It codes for CAWTGAITDTQYF. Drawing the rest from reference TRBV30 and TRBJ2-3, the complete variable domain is SQTIHQWPATLVQPVGSPLSLECTVEGTSNPNLYWYRQAAGRGLQLLFYSVGIGQISSEVPQNLSASRPQDRQFILSSKKLLLSDSGFYLCAWTGAITDTQYFGPGTRLTVL.

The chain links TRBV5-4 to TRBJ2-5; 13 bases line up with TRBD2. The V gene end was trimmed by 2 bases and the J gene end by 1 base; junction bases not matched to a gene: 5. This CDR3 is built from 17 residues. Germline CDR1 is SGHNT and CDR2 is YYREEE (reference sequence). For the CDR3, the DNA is TGTGCCAGCAGCTTAGGACTAGCGGGAGTAGGCCAAGAGACCCAGTACTTC. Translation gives CASSLGLAGVGQETQYF.

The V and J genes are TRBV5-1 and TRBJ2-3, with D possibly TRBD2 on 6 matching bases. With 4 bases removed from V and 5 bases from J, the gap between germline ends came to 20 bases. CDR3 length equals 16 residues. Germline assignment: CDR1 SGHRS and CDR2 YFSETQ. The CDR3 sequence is CASSRGSGRDGDTQYF. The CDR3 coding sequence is TGCGCCAGCAGCCGAGGGTCGGGGCGGGACGGAGATACGCAGTATTTT.

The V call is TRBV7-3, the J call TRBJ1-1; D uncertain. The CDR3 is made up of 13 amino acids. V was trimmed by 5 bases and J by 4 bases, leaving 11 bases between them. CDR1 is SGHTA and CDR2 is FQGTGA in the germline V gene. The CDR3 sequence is CASSTQSGTEAFF. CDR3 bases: TGTGCCAGCAGCACACAGAGCGGCACTGAAGCTTTCTTT.

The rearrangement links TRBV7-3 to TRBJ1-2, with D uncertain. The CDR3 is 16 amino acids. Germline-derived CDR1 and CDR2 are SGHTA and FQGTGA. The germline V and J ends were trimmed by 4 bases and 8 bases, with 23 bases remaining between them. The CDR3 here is CASSSTSDIVYGGYTF. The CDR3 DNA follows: TGTGCCAGCAGCTCAACGTCAGACATAGTCTATGGAGGCTACACCTTC. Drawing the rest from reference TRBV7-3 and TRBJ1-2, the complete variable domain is GAGVSQTPSNKVTEKGKYVELRCDPISGHTALYWYRQSLGQGPEFLIYFQGTGAADDSGLPNDRFFAVRPEGSVSTLKIQRTERGDSAVYLCASSSTSDIVYGGYTFGSGTRLTVV.

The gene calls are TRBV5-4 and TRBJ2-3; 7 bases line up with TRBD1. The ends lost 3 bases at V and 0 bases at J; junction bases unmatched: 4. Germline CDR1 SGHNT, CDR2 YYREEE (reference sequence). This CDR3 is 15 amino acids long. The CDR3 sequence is CASSSGTDSTDTQYF. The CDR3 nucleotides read TGTGCCAGCAGCTCCGGGACAGATAGCACAGATACGCAGTATTTT.

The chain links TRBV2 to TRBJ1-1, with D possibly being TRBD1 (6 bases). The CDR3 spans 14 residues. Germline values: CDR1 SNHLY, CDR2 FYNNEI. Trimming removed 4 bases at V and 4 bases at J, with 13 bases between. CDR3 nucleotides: TGTGCCAGCAGTGTGACAGGACCGAGCACTGAAGCTTTCTTT. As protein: CASSVTGPSTEAFF.

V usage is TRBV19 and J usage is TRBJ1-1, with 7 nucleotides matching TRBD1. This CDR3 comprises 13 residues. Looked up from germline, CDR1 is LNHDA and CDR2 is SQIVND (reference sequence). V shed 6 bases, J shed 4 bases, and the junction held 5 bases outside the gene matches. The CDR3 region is CASRDTGATEAFF. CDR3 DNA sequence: TGTGCCAGTAGAGACACAGGGGCCACTGAAGCTTTCTTT. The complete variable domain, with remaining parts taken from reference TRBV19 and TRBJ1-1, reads DGGITQSPKYLFRKEGQNVTLSCEQNLNHDAMYWYRQDPGQGLRLIYYSQIVNDFQKGDIAEGYSVSREKKESFPLTVTSAQKNPTAFYLCASRDTGATEAFFGQGTRLTVV.

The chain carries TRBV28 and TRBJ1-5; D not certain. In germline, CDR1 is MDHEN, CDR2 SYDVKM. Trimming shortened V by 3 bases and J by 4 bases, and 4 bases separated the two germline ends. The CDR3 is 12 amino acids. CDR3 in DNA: TGTGCCAGCAGTTTCGGTAATCAGCCCCAGCATTTT. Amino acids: CASSFGNQPQHF.

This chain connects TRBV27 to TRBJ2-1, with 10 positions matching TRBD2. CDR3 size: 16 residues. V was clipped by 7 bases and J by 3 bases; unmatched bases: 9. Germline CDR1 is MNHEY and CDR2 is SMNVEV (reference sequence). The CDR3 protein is CASIRLAGRGYNEQFF. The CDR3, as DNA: TGTGCCAGCATTCGACTAGCGGGTCGAGGCTACAATGAGCAGTTCTTC.

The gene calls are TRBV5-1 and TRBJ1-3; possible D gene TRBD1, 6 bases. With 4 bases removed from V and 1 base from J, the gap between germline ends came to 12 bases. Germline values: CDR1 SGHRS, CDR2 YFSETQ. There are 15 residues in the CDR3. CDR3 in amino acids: CASSPEGGSGNTIYF. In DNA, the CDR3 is TGCGCCAGCAGCCCGGAAGGGGGATCTGGAAACACCATATATTTT.

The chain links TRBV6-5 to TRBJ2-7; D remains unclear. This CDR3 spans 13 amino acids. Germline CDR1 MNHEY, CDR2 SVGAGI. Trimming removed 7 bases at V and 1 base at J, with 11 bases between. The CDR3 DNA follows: TGTGCCAGCATAATTACGGGTTCCTACGAGCAGTACTTC. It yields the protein CASIITGSYEQYF.